This T cell receptor (beta chain) was identified during a study of Ad26.COV2.S vaccination and SARS-CoV-2 variants. Study results and limitations: Reportedly, spike-specific CD8+ and CD4+ T cell responses achieved substantial breadth once vaccination had taken place.

Only a few counts were recorded for this clone. Its specificity is unknown. Treatment in this sample: some 19 received Ad26.COV2.S at low or high dose, single or two shots; 5 received placebo; per-sample allocation not given. Sampling was performed 63 days after the first vaccine or placebo injection. Clones were read by immunoSEQ multiplex PCR, and TCRdb kept only the in-frame ones, dropping some. The table has hundreds of thousands of clones, around 92% seen once; the top ten hold about 1.7%. Trimming shortened V by 3 bases and J by 3 bases, and 20 bases separated the two germline ends. The CDR3 is 17 residues long. From germline, CDR1 is SGHTA and CDR2 FQGNSA.

V usage is TRBV7-2 and J usage is TRBJ1-1, with D perhaps TRBD1 (5 bases). The specimen comprised peripheral blood, sampled in a trial of Ad26.COV2.S vaccine versus placebo. This sequence originates from a person aged 18 to 65 who received the Ad26.COV2.S COVID-19 vaccine or a placebo. The CDR3 DNA reads as TGTGCCAGCAGCTTCGTATCTACAGGATGGTACGACACTGAAGCTTTCTTT. Its translation: CASSFVSTGWYDTEAFF.